A single sample gave rise to the 7 T cell receptor beta chains below, sequenced in a study of blood T cell repertoires in COVID-19. Produced via immunoSEQ multiplex PCR; TCRdb's table is partial and in-frame only. Of approximately 300,000 clones in the sample, 80% to 90% were seen once. Sequencing input: PBMCs or T cells enriched from blood (not recorded which). The origin of the receptors is a woman aged 25 to 39 who had recovered from COVID-19.

The V call is TRBV11-3, the J call TRBJ2-7, with D maybe TRBD1 (5 bases). CDR1 is SGHNT and CDR2 is YENEEA in the germline V gene. This CDR3 has 13 residues. The V gene lost 5 bases and the J gene lost 6 bases, with 14 bases spanning the gap. This CDR3 is CASSPAGSLEQYF. CDR3 bases: TGTGCCAGCAGCCCGGCAGGGTCTCTCGAGCAGTACTTC.

The V gene is TRBV14, the J gene TRBJ1-3, with unresolved D. V dropped 1 base and J dropped 0 bases, with 7 bases sitting between them. Germline V gives CDR1 SGHDN, CDR2 FVKESK. The CDR3 runs 15 residues. As DNA, the CDR3 is TGTGCCAGCAGCCAAGGCGGGCTCTCTGGAAACACCATATATTTT. Translation gives CASSQGGLSGNTIYF.

The rearrangement links TRBV27 to TRBJ1-5; 7 bases are a match to TRBD1. The germline gives CDR1 MNHEY, CDR2 SMNVEV (reference sequence). V gave up 0 bases and J gave up 6 bases; unmatched junction bases: 5. The CDR3 has 15 amino acids. The CDR3 loop reads CASSLSGRGAQPQHF. The CDR3 DNA reads as TGTGCCAGCAGTTTATCAGGCAGGGGGGCTCAGCCCCAGCATTTT.

This chain uses TRBV28 with TRBJ1-1, with a possible D match to TRBD1 (6 bases). The CDR3 has 14 residues. Per the germline V gene, CDR1 is MDHEN and CDR2 is SYDVKM. V was clipped by 5 bases and J by 0 bases, with 10 bases between them. This CDR3 is CASSERGMNTEAFF. The CDR3 DNA reads TGTGCCAGCAGTGAGAGGGGGATGAACACTGAAGCTTTCTTT.

The J gene is TRBJ1-4, the V gene TRBV19, with 7 positions matching TRBD1. J was trimmed by 5 bases and V by 5 bases; bases with no gene match: 8. The CDR3 contains 15 residues. CDR1 is LNHDA and CDR2 is SQIVND in the germline V gene (reference sequence). CDR3 DNA sequence: TGTGCCAGTAGTTGGAAGGACAGGATAAATGAAAAACTGTTTTTT. It codes for CASSWKDRINEKLFF.

The V call is TRBV28, the J call TRBJ2-7, with a weak D call TRBD1 (6 bases). Germline CDR1 MDHEN, CDR2 SYDVKM. The length of the CDR3 is 16 residues. Trimming took 5 bases from V and 2 from J, leaving 19 bases between them. The CDR3 loop is CASSGGTGSPTYEQYF. CDR3 coding DNA: TGTGCCAGCAGTGGAGGTACAGGGTCGCCCACCTACGAGCAGTACTTC.

This clone was seen a few times. This rearrangement joins TRBV6-4 to TRBJ2-2; 9 bases map to TRBD1. This CDR3 spans 16 amino acids. CDR1 and CDR2 from the germline V gene are MRHNA and SNTAGT. V shed 4 bases, J shed 6 bases, and the junction held 9 bases outside the gene matches. The CDR3 reads CASSVAGTGSAGELFF. CDR3 nucleotide sequence: TGTGCCAGCAGTGTTGCTGGGACAGGGAGCGCCGGGGAGCTGTTTTTT.